This TCR beta chain came from a study of T cell responses to AZD1222 COVID-19 vaccine (dated by TCRdb to the early 2020s). With regard to the full study: AZD1222 recipients given second doses at about 4 weeks or at about 12 weeks were pooled, since spike-specific TCR depth and breadth were not found to differ between the two schedules. Enrollment into the trials was organized by age into subgroups of 18-55, 56-69 and 70-plus years, and those subgroups contained roughly 150, 30 and 60 TCR-sequenced participants, respectively. TCR sequencing was performed for fewer than 250 trial participants, of whom roughly 200 were given two doses of AZD1222 and some 25 were given two doses of MenACWY control vaccine. Broad study findings and their caveats: Epitopes outside the regions mutated in the B.1.351 and B.1.1.7 variants were reportedly recognized by nearly half of the unique spike-specific TCRs. The whole spike protein was spanned by vaccine-associated CD4 TCRs, and dominant responses were seen in regions 160-218 and 743-854. Conclusions about previously exposed vaccinees are limited, since just a handful of AZD1222 recipients were seropositive for SARS-CoV-2 at baseline. In the small 56-69-year group, the increase in depth fell short of significance, most likely because of low power. Because no day 14 peak-response samples were available, repertoires were characterized only after the peak T cell response. Spike-specific TCR breadth and depth rose significantly after two AZD1222 doses compared with day 0 and with MenACWY recipients. Participants were mostly white British and included more females than males, and it was suggested by the authors that clonal diversity may have been underestimated.

Taken with the paper, the label for time point translates to: baseline before first vaccination. Vaccinee samples were obtained from the UK trials COV001 and COV002, which included a single-blind randomized controlled phase 2/3 trial of AZD1222 (ChAdOx1 nCoV-19) in healthy adults. For TCRbeta chain sequencing, PBMC samples were collected from trial participants at day 0 and at day 28 after the second dose. From the cysteine up to the phenylalanine, the CDR3 has a length of 15 residues. Only the CDR3 DNA stays, 45 bases, in frame from base 1. V and J are truncated by 2 bases and 3 bases respectively, leaving an intervening sequence of 13 bases. The germline V gene (reference sequence) sets CDR1 to SEHNR and CDR2 to FQNEAQ. The CDR3 regions of human TCRbeta chains were subjected to immunosequencing. Per the source publication's procedure: TCRs in the repertoires were compared against a reference library of SARS-CoV-2-specific TCRs that had been generated with the MIRA antigen-specificity platform. Breadth was defined as the fraction of unique TCRs that were SARS-CoV-2-associated, and depth was defined as the fraction of total T cells that were SARS-CoV-2-associated. Each spike-specific TCR was assigned to its reactive spike region and to a CD4 or CD8 class using the MIRA data. Log10-transformed breadth and depth values were compared by one-way ANOVA with Sidak's multiple comparisons tests. Imported from immuneACCESS, the table was reduced by TCRdb to in-frame sequences with V and J called. These copies leave out some clones; in studies compared against another copy, an unresolved V gene accounts for under half, and the cause of the remainder is not known. The DNA gave D and trimming, while V, J and clone size come from that table. In all, the sample holds about 130,000 clones, and approximately 90% of those were seen once. The top ten clones comprise roughly 4.5% of the sample.

Note on this clone: The antigen this receptor binds is unknown. No per-base quality is available; no much larger clone lies one base away.

Recombination joined TRBV7-9 with TRBJ1-1, with no reliable assignment of the D segment. Sequences were derived from peripheral blood, sampled on day 0 of AZD1222 vaccination. The TCR was taken from an adult in good health. The DNA sequence reads TGTGCCAGCAGCTTACGACTCCGTGCGGACACTGAAGCTTTCTTT. This sequence encodes CASSLRLRADTEAFF.